A selection of T cell receptor beta chains follows, all from one sample in a study of T cell responses to AZD1222 COVID-19 vaccine. Some clones are missing from TCRdb's copy, which holds only in-frame ones; the method was immunoSEQ multiplex PCR. The sample shows around 120,000 clones, roughly 88% of them seen only once. Sequenced here: peripheral blood, sampled on day 0 of AZD1222 vaccination. The receptors shown here come from an adult in good health. The CDR3 runs from the conserved cysteine through the conserved F or W. D genes are given only for firm matches. Clone size is given for some rows only: seen once, a few or many times, or a class if the clone is expanded.

.,few,TRBJ1-5,TRBV7-6,CASSSFPSPGQPQHF,TGTGCCAGCAGCTCCTTCCCCTCACCAGGGCAGCCCCAGCATTTT
.,.,TRBJ1-5,TRBV5-1,CASSLGGYSNQPQHF,TGCGCCAGCAGCTTGGGGGGCTATAGCAATCAGCCCCAGCATTTT
TRBD1,.,TRBJ1-4,TRBV6-5,CASSSGQGRKLFF,TGTGCCAGCAGTTCCGGACAGGGTAGGAAACTGTTTTTT
.,many,TRBJ1-2,TRBV5-1,CASSLATGHGRNGYTF,TGCGCCAGCAGCTTGGCCACTGGACACGGGAGGAATGGCTACACCTTC
.,once,TRBJ1-2,TRBV4-3,CASSQDGAGYTF,TGCGCCAGCAGCCAAGATGGGGCTGGCTACACCTTC
TRBD1,.,TRBJ2-7,TRBV4-2,CASSQDWFDVASTGENEQYF,TGTGCCAGCAGCCAAGACTGGTTCGACGTTGCCTCCACAGGGGAGAACGAGCAGTACTTC
.,.,TRBJ2-7,TRBV4-3,CASSQGTVDYEQYF,TGCGCCAGCAGCCAGGGGACGGTGGACTACGAGCAGTACTTC
.,.,TRBJ2-3,TRBV19,CASSISGGLTDTQYF,TGTGCCAGTAGTATCTCCGGGGGCCTCACAGATACGCAGTATTTT
.,.,TRBJ2-2,TRBV14,CASSQVSLGYTGELFF,TGTGCCAGCAGCCAAGTTTCGCTGGGGTACACCGGGGAGCTGTTTTTT
TRBD2,.,TRBJ2-2,TRBV7-2,CASGEGRGAGELFF,TGTGCCTCCGGGGAGGGTCGGGGCGCCGGGGAGCTGTTTTTT
.,once,TRBJ1-3,TRBV6-5,CASSTGNGNTIYF,TGTGCCAGCAGTACAGGGAATGGAAACACCATATATTTT
.,.,TRBJ1-4,TRBV12-2,CASRLVWDRVVEKLFF,TGTGCAAGTCGCTTAGTTTGGGACAGGGTCGTGGAAAAACTGTTTTTT
.,.,TRBJ1-3,TRBV18,CASSPSNDITGNTIYF,TGTGCCAGCTCACCATCAAATGACATAACTGGAAACACCATATATTTT
TRBD1,.,TRBJ1-1,TRBV20-1,CSASMIGQGLRLNTEAFF,TGCAGTGCTAGTATGATCGGACAGGGCCTGAGGCTGAACACTGAAGCTTTCTTT
.,.,TRBJ2-2,TRBV5-1,CASSTGLITGELFF,TGCGCCAGCAGCACTGGACTAATAACCGGGGAGCTGTTTTTT
TRBD1,.,TRBJ1-2,TRBV29-1,CSGGPTTGEYYGYTF,TGCAGCGGGGGGCCGACGACAGGGGAATACTATGGCTACACCTTC
.,once,TRBJ2-7,TRBV13,CASSLGNEQYF,TGTGCCAGCAGCTTGGGTAACGAGCAGTACTTC
TRBD1,.,TRBJ1-4,TRBV4-1,CASSQDIGTAYGKLFF,TGCGCCAGCAGCCAAGATATAGGGACAGCGTATGGAAAACTGTTTTTT